The T cell receptor (beta chain) under discussion was sequenced for a study of CXCR3-negative and CXCR3-positive naive CD8 T cells. General study findings and limits: Naive cells, whether CXCR3-negative or CXCR3-positive, had similar TRBV-TRBJ usage, while memory cells differed. Both of the naive subsets showed about the same high diversity, but memory CD8+ cells had much less. For the naive subsets, surface CD5 was similar, and TCR strength was inferred from TRB CDR3 properties.

Via 5' RACE with UMI labels, TRB cDNA libraries were prepared. TCRdb reworked the 5' RACE reads into one entry per CDR3 protein, no DNA. The sample table sets out 20,000 to 25,000 distinct CDR3 sequences. The CDR3 covers 16 residues. Notes on this clonotype: Antigen specificity is unknown.

This clonotype originated in a human donor in good health. Some clones in this sample may be carry-over from other donors' samples. Sequencing used memory CD8+ T cells from blood. The genes are TRBV12-3 or TRBV12-4 and TRBJ2-2; without DNA, the TCRdb call of TRBD2 cannot be checked. CDR3 sequence reads: CASSLNSGRSPGELFF.